These 9 T cell receptor beta chains came from one sample sequenced in a study of cytomegalovirus exposure and HLA in healthy donors. The PCR made use of 60 Vbeta and 13 Jbeta primers. TCRdb's copy holds only in-frame clones and misses some; the assay was immunoSEQ multiplex PCR. The data show approximately 89,000 clones, with approximately 77% seen just once and less than 4.5% held by the top ten. The sequenced sample consisted of PBMCs. These receptors all come from a man aged 30 to 45 in good health and CMV-seronegative.

The genes are TRBV5-1 and TRBJ2-7; TRBD1 matches 10 bases. This CDR3 comprises 15 residues. The J segment lost 6 bases and the V segment lost 0 bases, leaving 6 bases of the junction unmatched. The germline CDR1 and CDR2 sequences are SGHRS and YFSETQ. CDR3 amino acids: CASSLVGQGGPEQYF. The DNA for the CDR3 is TGCGCCAGCAGCTTGGTCGGACAGGGGGGCCCCGAGCAGTACTTC.

A note on this clone: Just one base apart from a much larger clone, this may be a read error. This chain uses TRBV5-4 with TRBJ1-6, with 8 bases lining up with TRBD1. Germline CDR1 SGHNT, CDR2 YYREEE (reference sequence). CDR3 length: 14 amino acids. Trimming at V came to 0 bases and at J to 7 bases, leaving 0 bases not matched to a gene. This CDR3 is CASSLGQGNSPLHF. CDR3 DNA: TGTGCCAGCAGCTTGGGACAGGGGAATTCACCCCTCCACTTT.

V is TRBV6-1 and J is TRBJ1-5; 7 nucleotides align to TRBD1. This CDR3 is 14 amino acids long. Germline CDR1 is MNHNS and CDR2 is SASEGT. With V trimmed by 0 bases and J by 4 bases, 0 bases remained unmatched. In nucleotides, the CDR3 is TGTGCCAGCAGTGAAGCACAGGGGAATCAGCCCCAGCATTTT. It translates to CASSEAQGNQPQHF.

This clone showed up just a few times. V gene TRBV7-2 combines with J gene TRBJ2-7; D possibly corresponds to TRBD2 (5 bases). Per germline, CDR1 SGHTA and CDR2 FQGNSA. The CDR3 loop spans 13 amino acids. V shed 5 bases and J shed 3 bases, with 11 bases lying between them. The CDR3 DNA reads as TGTGCCAGCAGCCCCCTAGGACTCTACGAGCAGTACTTC. Protein product: CASSPLGLYEQYF.

The rearrangement uses TRBV9 and TRBJ1-1, with a tentative D call TRBD1 (5 bases). Germline lookup yields CDR1 SGDLS and CDR2 YYNGEE. The CDR3 totals 14 residues. V was pared by 0 bases and J by 0 bases, with 6 bases between. CDR3 in amino acids: CASSVETVNTEAFF. CDR3 coding DNA: TGTGCCAGCAGCGTAGAGACAGTGAACACTGAAGCTTTCTTT.

The V and J genes are TRBV11-3 and TRBJ2-1, with 10 bases identical to TRBD2. The CDR3 loop spans 17 amino acids. The V gene end was trimmed by 5 bases and the J gene end by 4 bases; junction bases not matched to a gene: 11. CDR1 and CDR2 from the germline V gene are SGHNT and YENEEA. DNA of the CDR3: TGTGCCAGCAGCCGTGGAGAAGGACTAGCGGAATACAATGAGCAGTTCTTC. It translates to CASSRGEGLAEYNEQFF.

On this clone: The sample has other DNA sequences that encode this CDR3 too. The chain combines TRBV9 with TRBJ1-3; tentatively, D is TRBD1 (6 bases). Looked up from germline, CDR1 is SGDLS and CDR2 is YYNGEE. Trimming shortened V by 4 bases and J by 0 bases, and 14 bases separated the two germline ends. The CDR3 spans 16 residues. The CDR3 DNA sequence: TGTGCCAGCAGCCCTTGGACAGCGAGCTCTGGAAACACCATATATTTT. It codes for CASSPWTASSGNTIYF.

The V gene is TRBV5-4, the J gene TRBJ1-5, with D perhaps TRBD1 (6 bases). The CDR3 is made up of 15 amino acids. The germline gives CDR1 SGHNT, CDR2 YYREEE (reference sequence). V was clipped by 1 base and J by 1 base, with 9 bases between them. The CDR3, as DNA: TGTGCCAGCAGCTTGCAGGGGAAGAGCAATCAGCCCCAGCATTTT. Its protein is CASSLQGKSNQPQHF. The variable domain in full, with the rest retrieved from reference TRBV5-4 and TRBJ1-5, is ETGVTQSPTHLIKTRGQQVTLRCSSQSGHNTVSWYQQALGQGPQFIFQYYREEENGRGNFPPRFSGLQFPNYSSELNVNALELDDSALYLCASSLQGKSNQPQHFGDGTRLSIL.

On this clone: The same CDR3 is also encoded by other DNA sequences in this sample. This chain connects TRBV6-4 to TRBJ2-3, with 9 bases identical to TRBD2. The CDR3 has 15 residues. The V and J ends lost 10 bases and 2 bases, in that order; junction bases with no gene match: 10. Germline V gene sequence: CDR1 MRHNA, CDR2 SNTAGT. DNA for the CDR3: TGTGCCAACTATCGACTAGCGGACCCCACAGATACGCAGTATTTT. Protein product: CANYRLADPTDTQYF.